Below, 17 T cell receptor beta chains from the same sample are listed, as sequenced in a study of cytomegalovirus exposure and HLA in healthy donors. 60 Vbeta and 13 Jbeta primers were used in PCR. Profiled with immunoSEQ multiplex PCR; TCRdb holds only in-frame clones, not every one. This table holds fewer than 200,000 clones, 73% found once. The sample taken for sequencing was PBMCs. Every receptor here comes from a woman aged 18-29 years in good health and CMV-seropositive.

V and J are TRBV7-6 and TRBJ2-7, with D maybe TRBD1 (5 bases). The germline V gene has CDR1 SGHVS and CDR2 FNYEAQ. V lost 5 bases to trimming and J lost 10 bases, with 18 bases between them. The length of the CDR3 is 13 residues. The CDR3 sequence: CASSPPTQGTQYF. DNA of the CDR3: TGTGCCAGCAGCCCCCCCACGCAGGGAACACAGTACTTC.

This clone was detected once. The chain is built from TRBV28 and TRBJ2-1; 11 bases match TRBD2. Germline V gives CDR1 MDHEN, CDR2 SYDVKM. The CDR3 has 16 amino acids. V trimming: 6 bases; J trimming: 4 bases; junction bases outside the gene matches: 8. The CDR3 here is CASRALTSGEYNEQFF. Written as DNA, the CDR3 is TGTGCCAGCAGAGCGCTGACTAGCGGGGAGTACAATGAGCAGTTCTTC.

This clone showed up just once. The gene calls are TRBV4-3 and TRBJ2-3, with D maybe TRBD2 (6 bases). V lost 4 bases and J 3 bases, leaving 14 bases between the germline ends. Germline assignment: CDR1 LGHNA and CDR2 YSLEER. The CDR3 extends over 15 amino acids. The CDR3, as DNA: TGCGCCAGCAGCCGAAGTCGGGGGATAACAGATACGCAGTATTTT. It specifies CASSRSRGITDTQYF.

CDR3: CASSLLLTSSYNEQFF. For the CDR3, the DNA is TGTGCCAGCAGCTTACTTCTTACGAGCTCCTACAATGAGCAGTTCTTC. J is TRBJ2-1 and V is TRBV7-8; D gene unclear. The CDR3 is 16 residues long. Trimming removed 2 bases at V and 0 bases at J, with 11 bases between. Germline V gives CDR1 SGHVS, CDR2 FQNEAQ.

The chain joins TRBV10-3 to TRBJ1-1; no reliable D call. Trimming left V 2 bases short and J 4 bases short, with 11 bases between. The CDR3 is 14 amino acids. Germline V gives CDR1 ENHRY, CDR2 SYGVKD. The CDR3 reads CAISENGESTEAFF. The CDR3 DNA is TGTGCCATCAGTGAGAACGGGGAGAGCACTGAAGCTTTCTTT.

The chain recombines TRBV30 with TRBJ1-5, with 11 bases lining up with TRBD1. The CDR3 totals 14 residues. Trimming took 4 bases from V and 7 from J; bases not matched to a gene: 6. Germline-derived CDR1 and CDR2 are GTSNPN and SVGIG (reference sequence). The CDR3 region is CAWNEGTGGQPQHF. As DNA, the CDR3 is TGTGCCTGGAACGAAGGGACAGGGGGGCAGCCCCAGCATTTT.

J is TRBJ2-7 and V is TRBV18, with 9 bases matching TRBD1. The CDR3 consists of 16 residues. Looked up from germline, CDR1 is KGHSH and CDR2 is LQKENI. V shed 3 bases, J shed 1 base, and the junction held 7 bases outside the gene matches. The CDR3 DNA is TGTGCCAGCTCACCGGACAGGGGCAAACTATCCTACGAGCAGTACTTC. Translation gives CASSPDRGKLSYEQYF.

The CDR3 region is CASSQDPPPSGGTDTQYF. The CDR3 DNA is TGCGCCAGCAGCCAAGATCCGCCCCCTAGCGGGGGCACAGATACGCAGTATTTT. This chain joins TRBV4-3 and TRBJ2-3, with TRBD2 identical over 9 bases. The V gene's germline CDR1 is LGHNA and CDR2 YSLEER. Germline trimming cut 0 bases from V and 1 base from J; bases unmatched to any gene: 8. CDR3 size: 18 residues.

The chain couples TRBV13 to TRBJ2-7, with TRBD1 identical over 7 bases. CDR1 is PRHDT and CDR2 is FYEKMQ in the germline V gene (reference sequence). After removal of 1 base from V and 8 bases from J, the junction contained 5 bases not matched to a gene. The CDR3 runs 13 residues. The CDR3 sequence is CASSLVVGGKQYF. For the CDR3, the DNA is TGTGCCAGCAGCTTAGTGGTAGGGGGCAAGCAGTACTTC. The entire variable domain, with the rest obtained from reference TRBV13 and TRBJ2-7, is as follows: AAGVIQSPRHLIKEKRETATLKCYPIPRHDTVYWYQQGPGQDPQFLISFYEKMQSDKGSIPDRFSAQQFSDYHSELNMSSLELGDSALYFCASSLVVGGKQYFGPGTRLTVT.

This sequence joins TRBV30 and TRBJ1-2; D unresolved. V lost 2 bases, J lost 8 bases, and 15 bases lay in between. CDR1 GTSNPN and CDR2 SVGIG come from the germline V gene (reference sequence). This CDR3 is built from 13 residues. CDR3 coding DNA: TGTGCCTGGAGTAGTTGGAGACTCGGGGGCTACACCTTC. Translated: CAWSSWRLGGYTF.

The sample holds one count of this clone. The chain recombines TRBV10-3 with TRBJ2-1; 9 positions agree with TRBD2. Trimming removed 8 bases from V and 6 bases from J; junction bases left unmatched: 8. Germline lookup yields CDR1 ENHRY and CDR2 SYGVKD. The length of the CDR3 is 14 residues. The CDR3, as DNA: TGTGCCATCGGTATCGATAGCGGGGGCAATGAGCAGTTCTTC. It yields the protein CAIGIDSGGNEQFF.

The gene calls are TRBV9 and TRBJ2-2, with 9 bases matching TRBD1. The CDR3 is 19 amino acids. V shed 0 bases and J 5 bases; nucleotides not matched to a gene: 14. Germline V lookup: CDR1 SGDLS, CDR2 YYNGEE. Written as DNA, the CDR3 is TGTGCCAGCAGCGTAGCTACGTCACCGGGGACAGGGAGAACCGGGGAGCTGTTTTTT. This gives the protein CASSVATSPGTGRTGELFF.

The CDR3 region has the DNA TGTGCCAGCAGCCAAGACACAGGGTTCGCGGAAAAACTGTTTTTT. Translated, it gives CASSQDTGFAEKLFF. The chain carries TRBV4-2 and TRBJ1-4; weak D call: TRBD1 (6 bases). The germline V and J ends were trimmed by 0 bases and 8 bases, with 13 bases remaining between them. Germline assignment: CDR1 LGHNA and CDR2 YNFKEQ. The CDR3 consists of 15 residues.

In nucleotides, the CDR3 is TGTGCCAGCAGTCCCCCGGACAGTTTCTCTGAAGCTTTCTTT. It specifies CASSPPDSFSEAFF. V usage is TRBV28 and J usage is TRBJ1-1, with D tentatively TRBD1 (6 bases). CDR3 length: 14 amino acids. Germline assignment: CDR1 MDHEN and CDR2 SYDVKM. The V end was cut by 5 bases, the J end by 6 bases, with 16 bases between.

Here the CDR3 reads CASSQDRGLEQFF. The DNA of the CDR3 is TGTGCCAGCAGCCAAGACCGAGGACTAGAGCAGTTCTTC. The rearrangement joins TRBV4-2 to TRBJ2-1; TRBD2 is a possible D gene (6 bases). The germline V gene encodes CDR1 LGHNA and CDR2 YNFKEQ. The CDR3 consists of 13 residues. V was clipped by 0 bases and J by 10 bases, with 10 bases between them.

The chain joins TRBV6-4 to TRBJ2-2; D is perhaps TRBD2 (6 bases). The CDR3 has 14 residues. Germline V CDR1 and CDR2: MRHNA, SNTAGT. Trimming stripped 2 bases from V and 2 bases from J, with 6 bases between. This chain's CDR3 is CASSDGTNTGELFF. In DNA form, the CDR3 reads TGTGCCAGCAGTGACGGGACTAACACCGGGGAGCTGTTTTTT.

This clone has more than one count but fewer than ten. The chain is built from TRBV14 and TRBJ2-5; 8 bases are a match to TRBD1. The CDR3 has 13 amino acids. The junction had 13 bases not matched to a gene; V was cut back by 5 bases and J by 14 bases. Germline V gene lookup returns CDR1 SGHDN and CDR2 FVKESK. DNA for the CDR3: TGTGCCAGCAGCAAGGACAGGGCTCAATCACCCTACTTC. Amino acid sequence: CASSKDRAQSPYF.